This TCR beta chain was recorded in a study of regulatory T cells in long-lasting Graves disease. Study results and caveats: Persistent disease preferred TRBV28, TRBJ1-2 and TRBJ2-5; new disease, TRBV20-1 and TRBJ2-1.

At least ten counts were recorded for this clonotype. Its antigen is currently unknown. Time point specified: newly diagnosed GD, antithyroid drugs for less than 3 months. PBMCs were the source of the RNA used for TCR sequencing. The trim removed 3 bases at V and 2 bases at J, leaving 9 bases unmatched. Per the germline V gene, CDR1 is DFQATT and CDR2 is SNEGSKA (reference sequence). The CDR3 has 15 residues. Both iRepertoire HTBI primers and Arm-PCR of CDR3 regions were used to build the TCR beta libraries. TCRdb redid the calling of the multiplex PCR reads with MiXCR, one entry per CDR3 protein. The sample lists 380,000 or so distinct CDR3 sequences, 16% occurring once. The data were also submitted as part of a second study, on T cells in Graves' hyperthyroidism and ophthalmopathy. According to that study: Researchers ran a first-round RT-PCR on the TCR CDR3 using the HTBI primer set.

V and J are TRBV20-1 and TRBJ2-5; 7 bases match TRBD1. This clonotype was obtained from a woman younger than 30 with Graves disease. Sequences were derived from peripheral blood mononuclear cells (PBMCs), sampled at new diagnosis, from a patient treated with antithyroid drugs. The CDR3 coding sequence is TGCAGTGCTAGCCGGGACAGCTACACTCAAGAGACCCAGTACTTC. Translating it yields CSASRDSYTQETQYF.